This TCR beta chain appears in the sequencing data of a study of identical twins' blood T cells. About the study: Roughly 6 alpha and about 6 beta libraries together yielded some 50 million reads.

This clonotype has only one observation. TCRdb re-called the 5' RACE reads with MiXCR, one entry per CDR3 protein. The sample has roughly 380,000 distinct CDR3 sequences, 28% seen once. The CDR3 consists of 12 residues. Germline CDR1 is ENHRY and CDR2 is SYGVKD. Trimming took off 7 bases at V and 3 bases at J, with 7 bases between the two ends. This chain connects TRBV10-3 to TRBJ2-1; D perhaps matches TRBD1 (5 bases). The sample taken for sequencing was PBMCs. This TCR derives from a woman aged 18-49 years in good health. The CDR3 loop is CAITDSYNEQFF. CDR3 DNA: TGTGCCATCACAGACAGCTACAATGAGCAGTTCTTC.